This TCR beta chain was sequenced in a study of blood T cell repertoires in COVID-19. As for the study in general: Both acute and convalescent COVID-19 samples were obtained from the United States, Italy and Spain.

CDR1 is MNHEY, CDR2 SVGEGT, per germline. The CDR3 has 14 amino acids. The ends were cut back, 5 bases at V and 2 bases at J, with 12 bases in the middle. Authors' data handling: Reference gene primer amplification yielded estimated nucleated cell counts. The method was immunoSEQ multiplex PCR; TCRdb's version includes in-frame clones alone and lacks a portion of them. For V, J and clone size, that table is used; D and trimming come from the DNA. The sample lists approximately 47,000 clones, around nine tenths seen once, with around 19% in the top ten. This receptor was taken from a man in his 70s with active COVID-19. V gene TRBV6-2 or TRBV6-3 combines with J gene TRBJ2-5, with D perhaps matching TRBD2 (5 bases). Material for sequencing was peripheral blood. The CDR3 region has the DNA TGTGCCAGCAGTCGCCCCCGGGGTCAAGAGACCCAGTACTTC. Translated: CASSRPRGQETQYF.